The T cell receptor (beta chain) under discussion was sequenced for a study of blood T cells in healthy people across ages (dated by TCRdb to between 2015 and 2016). Study-level background: In model experiments, roughly one uniquely barcoded TCR beta cDNA molecule per two T cells was captured by template switching. Age-related changes in TCR beta repertoire diversity were measured in the study by deep sequencing normalized with unique cDNA molecular identifiers. The donors were split into four age groups: young (average about 16 years), middle-aged (39), aged (62) and long-lived (roughly 77). To avoid experimental bias, donors of different ages were randomly spread across the sequencing lanes. Two additional independent replicas of 1 million unique cDNA reads from the same blood draw were analyzed for two donors (one aged 18 to 30 and one aged 80 or older).

The donors were 40 or so Caucasian individuals from Russia, aged roughly 6 to 90 years, who were systemically healthy. Each donor gave ten milliliters of peripheral blood, drawn into EDTA-treated Vacutainer tubes. Ficoll-Paque density-gradient centrifugation was used to isolate PBMCs, with at least 6.5 million per sample. Total RNA, at least 6 micrograms per sample, was extracted from PBMCs with Trizol reagent. For every donor, an aliquot of PBMCs went through flow cytometry to measure the percentages of naive CD45RAhigh/CD27high T cells. On the study overall, not on this receptor specifically: Donor CMV infection status was unknown, potentially confounding age-related changes in expanded clonotypes. Since profiling was done on bulk unsorted PBMCs, naive and antigen-experienced compartments could not be conclusively compared. As age increased, observed TCR beta diversity per million T cells dropped in a roughly linear way, and a significant reduction was already evident by age 40. Total diversity estimates from one million sequenced T cells were considered lower bounds and underestimates. Compared with the aged group, more naive CD4+ T cells, fewer expanded clones and increased TCR diversity were shown by the long-lived group, suggesting age selection. There was a strong correlation between observed TCR beta diversity and the percentage of naive T cells measured by flow cytometry.

On this clonotype itself: Its antigen target is currently unknown. No base quality values were provided; no much bigger clone lies one nucleotide off.

Library construction relied on 5' RACE. For sequencing, an Illumina HiSeq 2500 was employed. A second PCR of about 7 to 12 cycles was run with a J-beta primer mix and a sample-barcoded 5' primer. A unique molecular identifier was introduced onto each TCR beta cDNA molecule by a template-switch 5' adaptor carrying 12 random nucleotides. Each sample yielded at least 3 million CDR3-containing paired-end reads. First-strand cDNA was synthesized from all RNA with the Mint cDNA synthesis kit, primed by a TRBC-specific oligonucleotide. Following uracil-DNA glycosylase treatment, all cDNA underwent a first 18-cycle PCR with the universal primers M1SS and BC2_uni_R. The study's processing was this. Each sample was normalized by randomly selecting 1 million high-quality reads, each carrying a distinct molecular identifier. Instead of being binned into consensus sequences, reads with shared molecular identifiers were discarded. MiTCR, run with a Q25 quality threshold and the strictest error-elimination algorithm, handled CDR3 identification, clonotype clustering and error correction. A nonparametric unseen species model using Euler transformation provided a lower-bound estimate of total TCR beta diversity. Starting from the raw public reads, TCRdb applied fastp trimming at Q25, assembled clones with MiXCR and retained in-frame beta chains. Identical CDR3 protein sequences are pooled into one entry, listed with their most common genes and DNA. The V and J calls reflect TCRdb's pipeline rather than the authors' work. Here the sample has 600,000 to 850,000 distinct CDR3 sequences; roughly 45% occur a single time. The top ten clonotypes cover 20% to 25% of the sample.

Sequencing input: blood. This sequence originates from a woman aged 55-70 years in good health.

Read as DNA, the sequence is TGTGCCAGCTCCCCGACTAGCGGGGGGGCCGGCTCCTACGAGCAGTACTTC. This encodes CASSPTSGGAGSYEQYF. Rearrangement joined TRBV18 to TRBJ2-7; 14 bases in between match TRBD2. The CDR3 runs 17 amino acids, cysteine and phenylalanine included. Of all the DNA, just the CDR3 is kept, 51 bases in frame from base 1. CDR1 and CDR2 are read off the germline V gene as KGHSH and LQKENI. V and J are trimmed by 6 bases and 0 bases, and the gene matches miss 7 bases of the junction.